This is a list of T cell receptor beta chains from one sample in a study of T-cell memory formation after mild COVID-19. TCRdb reprocessed the 5' RACE reads with MiXCR, giving one entry per CDR3 protein. Among 170,000 or so distinct CDR3 sequences, about 22% were seen once, and the ten largest hold under 30%. The sample comprised PBMCs or a T cell subset sorted from them (not recorded which). The receptors originated from an adult woman who had mild COVID-19 (a few samples of this study predate the infection). Cell type and time point are not known. Both conserved end residues are part of each CDR3. Fields, in order: V gene, D gene, J gene, clone size, CDR3 protein, CDR3 DNA. The D gene is left open where the match is weak. Where a row states a size, it is once, few, many or the class of an expanded clone; other rows omit it.

>TRBV5-5|TRBD2|TRBJ2-5|-
CASSWAGGPYETQYF
TGTGCCAGCAGCTGGGCGGGGGGGCCTTATGAGACCCAGTACTTC
>TRBV7-7|TRBD1|TRBJ2-1|few
CASSLGQGGHNEQFF
TGTGCCAGCAGCTTGGGACAGGGGGGTCACAATGAGCAGTTCTTC
>TRBV6-2/TRBV6-3|-|TRBJ2-7|-
CASSYSRAQSSYEQYF
TGTGCCAGCAGTTACTCGAGAGCGCAGAGCTCCTACGAGCAGTACTTC
>TRBV9|-|TRBJ2-5|few
CASSSPGTTETQYF
TGTGCCAGCAGCTCACCCGGGACCACAGAGACCCAGTACTTC
>TRBV10-3|-|TRBJ2-5|-
CAISEPRDSQETQYF
TGTGCCATCAGTGAACCCCGGGACTCACAAGAGACCCAGTACTTC
>TRBV4-1|-|TRBJ2-1|-
CASSHSAFPRVDEQFF
TGCGCCAGCAGCCATTCTGCGTTCCCCCGGGTGGATGAGCAGTTCTTC
>TRBV28|TRBD1|TRBJ2-7|-
CASRPRDRDYEQYF
TGTGCCAGCAGACCCCGGGACAGGGACTACGAGCAGTACTTC
>TRBV9|-|TRBJ2-5|-
CASSTYGAPGETQYF
TGTGCCAGCAGCACCTACGGGGCTCCGGGAGAGACCCAGTACTTC
>TRBV9|TRBD1|TRBJ1-2|few
CASSVATGPDRGYTF
TGTGCCAGCAGCGTAGCGACAGGGCCCGACCGGGGCTACACCTTC
>TRBV12-3/TRBV12-4|-|TRBJ2-7|-
CASSSGAPGEQYF
TGTGCCAGCAGTTCCGGGGCCCCGGGCGAGCAGTACTTC
>TRBV7-2|TRBD2|TRBJ2-1|few
CASSSGGLAGGPSYNEQFF
TGTGCCAGCAGCTCCGGAGGACTAGCGGGAGGGCCCTCCTACAATGAGCAGTTCTTC
>TRBV6-5|TRBD2|TRBJ2-7|few
CASSYSREGRYEQYF
TGTGCCAGCAGTTACTCGAGGGAGGGCCGGTACGAGCAGTACTTC
>TRBV7-6|-|TRBJ2-7|few
CASSLGDGLREQYF
TGTGCCAGCAGCTTAGGGGACGGACTACGGGAGCAGTACTTC
>TRBV9|-|TRBJ2-5|few
CASSDNIEETQYF
TGTGCCAGCAGCGATAACATAGAGGAGACCCAGTACTTC
>TRBV15|TRBD1|TRBJ2-1|few
CATSRTRDRGDNEQFF
TGTGCCACCAGCAGAACCCGGGACAGGGGGGACAATGAGCAGTTCTTC
>TRBV27|-|TRBJ2-7|-
CASATGVPYEQYF
TGTGCCAGCGCCACGGGGGTCCCCTACGAGCAGTACTTC
>TRBV5-1|-|TRBJ2-2|few
CASSLGTGRYTGELFF
TGCGCCAGCAGCTTGGGTACAGGGCGATACACCGGGGAGCTGTTTTTT
>TRBV6-5|-|TRBJ2-1|few
CASSYSHTAPYNEQFF
TGTGCCAGCAGTTACTCGCACACCGCCCCCTACAATGAGCAGTTCTTC
>TRBV19|-|TRBJ1-1|few
CASSTSPGGGTEAFF
TGTGCCAGTAGTACCTCCCCTGGCGGGGGGACTGAAGCTTTCTTT